Detailed here is one T cell receptor beta chain. The target antigen is unknown. This specimen comes from a study of breast tumors, draining lymph nodes, adjacent tissues. The lymph nodes were axillary draining lymph nodes from breast cancer patients. Study-wide findings and caveats: Most tumor T cells seemingly derive from lymph node, then expand in tumor. Tumor and nontumor repertoires were significantly more similar in luminal-like than in basal-like breast cancer. Tumor TCR diversity was below lymph nodes but above nontumor tissue. Tumor T cell lymph node origin was a supported hypothesis, not proven.

TCRdb analysed the multiplex PCR reads with MiXCR anew, one entry per CDR3 protein. The sample contains 200,000 or so distinct CDR3 sequences, roughly 31% of which appear only once. Sequenced sample: axillary lymph node tissue. This clonotype originated in a female donor with breast cancer. Some clones in this sample may be carry-over from other donors' samples.

The CDR3 DNA reads TGTGCCAGCAGCCAAGAAGTGGGGTCGCCAGATACGCAGTATTTT. This gives the protein CASSQEVGSPDTQYF. The rearrangement uses TRBV3-1 and TRBJ2-3; D ambiguous. This CDR3 region has 15 residues. V lost 0 bases and J lost 4, with 11 bases in between. Germline V gene lookup returns CDR1 LGHDT and CDR2 YNNKEL (reference sequence).